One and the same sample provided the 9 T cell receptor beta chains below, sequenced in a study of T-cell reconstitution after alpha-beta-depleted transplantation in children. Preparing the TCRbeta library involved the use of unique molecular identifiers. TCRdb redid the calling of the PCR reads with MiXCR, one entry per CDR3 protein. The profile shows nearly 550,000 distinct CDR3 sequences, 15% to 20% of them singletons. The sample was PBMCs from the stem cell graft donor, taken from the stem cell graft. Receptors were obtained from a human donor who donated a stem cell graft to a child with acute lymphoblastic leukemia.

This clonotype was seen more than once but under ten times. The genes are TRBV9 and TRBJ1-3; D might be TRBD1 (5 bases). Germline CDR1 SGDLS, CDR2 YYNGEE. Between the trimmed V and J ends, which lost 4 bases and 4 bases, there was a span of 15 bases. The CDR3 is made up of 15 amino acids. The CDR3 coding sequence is TGTGCCAGCAGCATAGACGGGGCGTCCGGAAACACCATATATTTT. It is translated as CASSIDGASGNTIYF.

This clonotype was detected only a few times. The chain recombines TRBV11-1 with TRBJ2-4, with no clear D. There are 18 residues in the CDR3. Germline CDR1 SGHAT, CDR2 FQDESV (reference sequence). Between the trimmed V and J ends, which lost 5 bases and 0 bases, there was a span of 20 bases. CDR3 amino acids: CASSHIDGETGAKNIQYF. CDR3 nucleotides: TGTGCCAGCAGCCATATAGACGGAGAAACTGGAGCCAAAAACATTCAGTACTTC.

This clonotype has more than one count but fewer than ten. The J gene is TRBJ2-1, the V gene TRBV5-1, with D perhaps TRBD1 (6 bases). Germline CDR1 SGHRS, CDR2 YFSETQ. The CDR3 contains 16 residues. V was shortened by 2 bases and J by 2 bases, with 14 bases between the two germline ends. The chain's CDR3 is CASSFADRIAYNEQFF. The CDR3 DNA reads TGCGCCAGCAGCTTTGCCGACAGGATTGCCTACAATGAGCAGTTCTTC.

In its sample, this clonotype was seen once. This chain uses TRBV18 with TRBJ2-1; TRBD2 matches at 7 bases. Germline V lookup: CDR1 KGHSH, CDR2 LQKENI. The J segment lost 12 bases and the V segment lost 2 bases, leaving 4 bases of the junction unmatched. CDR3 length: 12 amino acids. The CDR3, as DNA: TGTGCCAGCTCACCAATAGCGGGCGCGCAGTTCTTC. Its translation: CASSPIAGAQFF. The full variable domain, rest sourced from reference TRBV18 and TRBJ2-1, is NAGVMQNPRHLVRRRGQEARLRCSPMKGHSHVYWYRQLPEEGLKFMVYLQKENIIDESGMPKERFSAEFPKEGPSILRIQQVVRGDSAAYFCASSPIAGAQFFGPGTRLTVL.

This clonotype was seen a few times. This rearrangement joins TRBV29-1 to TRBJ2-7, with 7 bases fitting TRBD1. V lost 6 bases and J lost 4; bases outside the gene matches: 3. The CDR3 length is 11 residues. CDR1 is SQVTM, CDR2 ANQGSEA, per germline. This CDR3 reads CSVNRGYEQYF. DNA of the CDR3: TGCAGCGTGAACAGGGGTTACGAGCAGTACTTC.

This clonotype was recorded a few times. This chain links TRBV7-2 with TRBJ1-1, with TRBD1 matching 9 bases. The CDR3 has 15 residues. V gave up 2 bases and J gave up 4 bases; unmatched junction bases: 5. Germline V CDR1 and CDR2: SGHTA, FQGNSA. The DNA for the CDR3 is TGTGCCAGCAGCTTACCTGGGACAGGGCGCACTGAAGCTTTCTTT. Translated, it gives CASSLPGTGRTEAFF.

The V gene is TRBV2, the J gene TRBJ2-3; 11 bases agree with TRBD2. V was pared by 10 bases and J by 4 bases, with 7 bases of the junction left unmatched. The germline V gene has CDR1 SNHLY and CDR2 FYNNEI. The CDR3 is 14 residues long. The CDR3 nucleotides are TGTGCCATCCCAACTAGCGGGAGCGCAGATACGCAGTATTTT. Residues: CAIPTSGSADTQYF.

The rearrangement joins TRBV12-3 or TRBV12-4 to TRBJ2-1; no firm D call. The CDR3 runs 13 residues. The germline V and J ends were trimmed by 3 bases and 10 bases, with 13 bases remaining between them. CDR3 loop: CASSLVGRPEQFF. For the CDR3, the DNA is TGTGCCAGCAGTTTGGTCGGACGTCCGGAGCAGTTCTTC.

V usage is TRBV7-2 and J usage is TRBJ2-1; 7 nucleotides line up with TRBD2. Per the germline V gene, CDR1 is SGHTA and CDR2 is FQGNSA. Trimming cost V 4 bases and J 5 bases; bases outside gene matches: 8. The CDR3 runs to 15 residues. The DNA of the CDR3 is TGTGCCAGCAGCTGGTGGAGGGAGGGTAACAATGAGCAGTTCTTC. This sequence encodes CASSWWREGNNEQFF.